These 30 T cell receptor beta chains were sequenced from one sample in a study of shared clonotypes between healthy human individuals. Naive CD8 cells comprised CD45RO-negative, CCR7-positively selected cells, excluding terminally differentiated effector memory CD45RA+ cells. Repertoires were generated with immunoSEQ multiplex PCR, while TCRdb's copy carries only in-frame clones and drops some. The repertoire includes some 800,000 clones, 85% to 95% of them detected once, and more than 20% sits in the top ten. The sample was naive CD8+ T cells sorted from blood. The receptor source for this set is a young man in good health.

With respect to this clone: A much larger clone is a single base away; this may be a read error. The same CDR3 is also encoded by other DNA sequences in this sample. The V and J genes are TRBV11-2 and TRBJ2-7; D is uncertain. The CDR3 totals 12 residues. The germline V and J ends were trimmed by 4 bases and 0 bases, with 4 bases remaining between them. Germline CDR1 reads SGHAT; CDR2 reads FQNNGV. CDR3 DNA: TGTGCCAGCAGCTCTGACTCCTACGAGCAGTACTTC. The encoded protein is CASSSDSYEQYF.

Note on this clone: This sample includes further DNA sequences coding for the same CDR3. The chain couples TRBV9 to TRBJ2-7, with D possibly being TRBD1 (5 bases). The CDR3 runs 14 residues. Trimming took 0 bases from V and 1 from J, leaving 8 bases between them. CDR1 SGDLS and CDR2 YYNGEE come from the germline V gene. The CDR3 DNA follows: TGTGCCAGCAGCGTAGGGGGCTTTTCCTACGAGCAGTACTTC. Translated, it gives CASSVGGFSYEQYF.

The genes are TRBV10-2 and TRBJ2-1, with 8 bases that match TRBD1. Germline V CDR1 and CDR2: WSHSY, SAAADI. The CDR3 covers 15 residues. V lost 2 bases and J lost 7; bases outside the gene matches: 7. Here the CDR3 reads CASSEGQGVINEQFF. The CDR3 DNA reads TGCGCCAGCAGTGAGGGACAGGGCGTGATTAATGAGCAGTTCTTC.

V and J are TRBV16 and TRBJ2-2; D is undetermined. The germline V gene encodes CDR1 KGHSY and CDR2 FQNENV. The CDR3 spans 15 residues. Trimming cost V 2 bases and J 2 bases, with 9 bases left between them. The CDR3 DNA sequence: TGTGCCAGCAGCCAAGGGTATGCAAACACCGGGGAGCTGTTTTTT. This gives the protein CASSQGYANTGELFF.

The rearrangement links TRBV4-3 to TRBJ1-1, with no clear D. The germline V gene has CDR1 LGHNA and CDR2 YSLEER. V lost 2 bases to trimming and J lost 3 bases, with 10 bases between them. The CDR3 contains 14 residues. CDR3 amino acids: CASSQSGRYTEAFF. The CDR3, as DNA: TGCGCCAGCAGCCAAAGTGGCAGGTACACTGAAGCTTTCTTT.

The chain carries TRBV11-2 and TRBJ2-1; TRBD1 matches 7 bases. After removal of 1 base from V and 9 bases from J, the junction contained 12 bases not matched to a gene. There are 16 residues in the CDR3. In germline, CDR1 is SGHAT, CDR2 FQNNGV. The CDR3 loop is CASSLGDRVSTIEQFF. The CDR3 DNA is TGTGCCAGCAGCTTAGGAGACAGGGTCAGTACAATTGAGCAGTTCTTC.

CDR3 in amino acids: CASSWDSSATNEKLFF. DNA of the CDR3: TGCGCCAGCAGCTGGGACAGTTCAGCAACTAATGAAAAACTGTTTTTT. The V gene is TRBV5-1, the J gene TRBJ1-4; 7 bases match TRBD1. Trimming cost V 3 bases and J 0 bases; bases outside gene matches: 5. Germline CDR1 is SGHRS and CDR2 is YFSETQ. The CDR3 is made up of 16 amino acids. Variable domain in full (rest from reference TRBV5-1 and TRBJ1-4): KAGVTQTPRYLIKTRGQQVTLSCSPISGHRSVSWYQQTPGQGLQFLFEYFSETQRNKGNFPGRFSGRQFSNSRSEMNVSTLELGDSALYLCASSWDSSATNEKLFFGSGTQLSVL.

CDR3 nucleotide sequence: TGTGCCAGTAGTATCTACAGGGAAGCTAACTATGGCTACACCTTC. Residues: CASSIYREANYGYTF. The chain carries TRBV19 and TRBJ1-2, with D perhaps TRBD1 (6 bases). This CDR3 contains 15 residues. V gave up 3 bases and J gave up 0 bases, with 11 bases separating them. The germline gives CDR1 LNHDA, CDR2 SQIVND (reference sequence).

V gene TRBV7-9 combines with J gene TRBJ1-2, with D maybe TRBD1 (5 bases). Looked up from germline, CDR1 is SEHNR and CDR2 is FQNEAQ (reference sequence). V dropped 1 base and J dropped 8 bases, with 17 bases sitting between them. The CDR3 sequence is 15 residues long. Here the CDR3 DNA reads TGTGCCAGCAGCTTAGGACCGGGGGTGGAGCGGGGCTACACCTTC. Translating it yields CASSLGPGVERGYTF.

The V gene is TRBV28, the J gene TRBJ1-5; D perhaps matches TRBD1 (6 bases). CDR3 size: 15 residues. CDR1 MDHEN and CDR2 SYDVKM come from the germline V gene. Trimming pared 6 bases from V and 0 bases from J, leaving 12 bases between. CDR3 sequence reads: CASSHGTISNQPQHF. CDR3 DNA sequence: TGTGCCAGCAGCCACGGGACAATTAGCAATCAGCCCCAGCATTTT.

V gene TRBV7-6 combines with J gene TRBJ2-1; D call uncertain. V was trimmed by 1 base and J by 0 bases, leaving 10 bases between them. The CDR3 extends over 16 amino acids. Germline CDR1 is SGHVS and CDR2 is FNYEAQ. This CDR3 is CASSLERISSYNEQFF. The CDR3 DNA follows: TGTGCCAGCAGCTTAGAAAGGATAAGCTCCTACAATGAGCAGTTCTTC.

V is TRBV2 and J is TRBJ2-7, with 7 bases aligning to TRBD1. CDR1 and CDR2 from the germline V gene are SNHLY and FYNNEI. V gave up 10 bases and J gave up 2 bases; unmatched junction bases: 5. The CDR3 loop spans 12 amino acids. Written as DNA, the CDR3 is TGTGCCATACAACAGGGGACCTACGAGCAGTACTTC. Amino acids: CAIQQGTYEQYF.

This clone was found a few times. This chain links TRBV28 with TRBJ2-2; 8 bases agree with TRBD1. The CDR3 length is 13 residues. Germline CDR1 reads MDHEN; CDR2 reads SYDVKM. V gave up 7 bases and J gave up 6 bases; unmatched junction bases: 4. As DNA, the CDR3 is TGTGCCAGCACACAGGGGGTTCCCGGGGAGCTGTTTTTT. This gives the protein CASTQGVPGELFF. The variable domain in full, with the rest retrieved from reference TRBV28 and TRBJ2-2, is DVKVTQSSRYLVKRTGEKVFLECVQDMDHENMFWYRQDPGLGLRLIYFSYDVKMKEKGDIPEGYSVSREKKERFSLILESASTNQTSMYLCASTQGVPGELFFGEGSRLTVL.

The chain has TRBV28 and TRBJ1-5; TRBD1 might be the D (6 bases). The ends were cut back, 7 bases at V and 0 bases at J, with 10 bases in the middle. This CDR3 is 14 amino acids long. Germline CDR1 reads MDHEN; CDR2 reads SYDVKM. CDR3 bases: TGTGCCAGCACTATAGGGGGTAGCAATCAGCCCCAGCATTTT. Protein product: CASTIGGSNQPQHF.

V is TRBV10-3 and J is TRBJ2-1; D not certain. V was cut by 6 bases and J by 7 bases, with 19 bases left in between. The CDR3 spans 15 residues. Germline V lookup: CDR1 ENHRY, CDR2 SYGVKD. The CDR3 coding sequence is TGTGCCATCAGCCCCCGCACCCAATACGCGAATGAGCAGTTCTTC. This gives the protein CAISPRTQYANEQFF.

Concerning this clone: One end of the junction is discordant with germline, which a read error may explain. This sequence joins TRBV7-7 and TRBJ2-2; D is possibly TRBD1 (7 bases). The CDR3 runs 16 residues. Germline loops: CDR1 SSHAT, CDR2 FNYEAQ (reference sequence). CDR3 sequence: CASSPAGGTNTGELFF. The CDR3 region has the DNA TGTGCTAGCAGCCCAGCAGGGGGGACGAACACCGGGGAGCTGTTTTTT.

The rearrangement links TRBV7-8 to TRBJ2-1; the D is unclear. V lost 3 bases and J 7 bases, leaving 10 bases between the germline ends. The CDR3 sequence is 13 residues long. Looked up from germline, CDR1 is SGHVS and CDR2 is FQNEAQ. In nucleotides, the CDR3 is TGTGCCAGCAGCTTTAGGAGCGATAATGAGCAGTTCTTC. It is translated as CASSFRSDNEQFF. Full variable domain (outside the CDR3, taken from reference TRBV7-8 and TRBJ2-1): GAGVSQSPRYKVAKRGQDVALRCDPISGHVSLFWYQQALGQGPEFLTYFQNEAQLDKSGLPSDRFFAERPEGSVSTLKIQRTQQEDSAVYLCASSFRSDNEQFFGPGTRLTVL.

The chain carries TRBV6-5 and TRBJ2-3, with D perhaps matching TRBD2 (6 bases). This CDR3 has 16 residues. Germline V gives CDR1 MNHEY, CDR2 SVGAGI. The V end lost 2 bases, the J end lost 2 bases, and 14 bases lay between the germline ends. CDR3 residues: CASSYRAGGNTDTQYF. CDR3 DNA: TGTGCCAGCAGTTACAGGGCCGGAGGGAACACAGATACGCAGTATTTT.

The J gene is TRBJ2-7, the V gene TRBV11-2; 10 bases agree with TRBD1. Germline lookup yields CDR1 SGHAT and CDR2 FQNNGV. The CDR3 extends over 16 amino acids. Trimming took 5 bases from V and 0 from J; bases not matched to a gene: 7. The CDR3 DNA is TGTGCCAGCAGCCAACCAGGGACAGGGGTCTCCTACGAGCAGTACTTC. It encodes CASSQPGTGVSYEQYF.

This chain uses TRBV7-2 with TRBJ1-3; 7 bases are shared with TRBD1. The CDR3 extends over 14 amino acids. CDR1 SGHTA and CDR2 FQGNSA come from the germline V gene. After removal of 5 bases from V and 4 bases from J, the junction contained 5 bases not matched to a gene. Written as DNA, the CDR3 is TGTGCCAGCAGCAGACCGGGACAGGGAAACACCATATATTTT. It specifies CASSRPGQGNTIYF.

The chain carries TRBV27 and TRBJ2-5; 8 positions agree with TRBD2. The CDR3 loop spans 16 amino acids. The junction had 18 bases not matched to a gene; V was cut back by 10 bases and J by 5 bases. Germline V CDR1 and CDR2: MNHEY, SMNVEV (reference sequence). CDR3 region: CATAPGSGSQWETQYF. Written as DNA, the CDR3 is TGTGCCACCGCCCCGGGGAGCGGGAGTCAGTGGGAGACCCAGTACTTC.

The chain links TRBV2 to TRBJ2-2; D remains ambiguous. The CDR3 runs 16 residues. Germline V gene lookup returns CDR1 SNHLY and CDR2 FYNNEI. V was pared by 3 bases and J by 6 bases, with 17 bases between. CDR3 DNA: TGTGCCAGCAGTGATACCACCAGGTGGTTCGCCGGGGAGCTGTTTTTT. Amino acids: CASSDTTRWFAGELFF.

The chain joins TRBV19 to TRBJ1-1; D is undetermined. Germline V lookup: CDR1 LNHDA, CDR2 SQIVND (reference sequence). V lost 3 bases and J lost 5, with 16 bases in between. The CDR3 loop spans 15 amino acids. The CDR3 region is CASSIPRVDYTEAFF. CDR3 sequence (DNA): TGTGCCAGTAGTATCCCGAGGGTCGACTATACTGAAGCTTTCTTT.

A remark on this clone: Other DNA sequences within the sample encode an identical CDR3. The V and J genes are TRBV27 and TRBJ2-7, with D tentatively TRBD1 or TRBD2 (5 bases each). CDR1 and CDR2 from the germline V gene are MNHEY and SMNVEV (reference sequence). Deletions cut 3 bases from V and 2 bases from J, with 11 bases between. The CDR3 contains 14 residues. The CDR3 loop reads CASSFGGGTYEQYF. The CDR3 bases are TGTGCCAGCAGTTTTGGTGGGGGTACCTACGAGCAGTACTTC.

This chain connects TRBV9 to TRBJ2-1, with a weak D call TRBD2 (6 bases). The CDR3 sequence is 16 residues long. Germline values: CDR1 SGDLS, CDR2 YYNGEE. V gave up 1 base and J gave up 6 bases, with 17 bases separating them. The CDR3 nucleotides read TGTGCCAGCAGCGTACGGGAGAGTGAGGTATTCAATGAGCAGTTCTTC. Its protein is CASSVRESEVFNEQFF.

This chain joins TRBV19 and TRBJ2-7; D may match TRBD1 or TRBD2 (5 bases each). Germline V CDR1 and CDR2: LNHDA, SQIVND (reference sequence). This CDR3 has 14 amino acids. V lost 5 bases and J lost 1, with 12 bases in between. The CDR3 loop reads CASSSGPGSYEQYF. In DNA, the CDR3 is TGTGCCAGTAGTTCGGGACCAGGATCCTACGAGCAGTACTTC.

J is TRBJ1-5 and V is TRBV2, with unresolved D. Between the trimmed V and J ends, which lost 2 bases and 0 bases, there was a span of 8 bases. Germline V gene lookup returns CDR1 SNHLY and CDR2 FYNNEI. The CDR3 runs to 15 residues. CDR3 nucleotide sequence: TGTGCCAGCAGTGAAAGGCGGGATAGCAATCAGCCCCAGCATTTT. Its translation: CASSERRDSNQPQHF.

This clone was counted once. The rearrangement joins TRBV6-6 to TRBJ1-5, with a tentative D call TRBD1 (6 bases). CDR3 length: 16 residues. The V end lost 2 bases, the J end lost 0 bases, and 11 bases lay between the germline ends. CDR1 and CDR2 (germline): MNHNY, SVGAGI (reference sequence). This chain's CDR3 is CASSYPTGNSNQPQHF. The CDR3 DNA reads as TGTGCCAGCAGTTACCCTACAGGGAATAGCAATCAGCCCCAGCATTTT.

This clone occurred once. The genes are TRBV6-6 and TRBJ2-5, with D maybe TRBD2 (5 bases). The CDR3 consists of 13 residues. Germline assignment: CDR1 MNHNY and CDR2 SVGAGI (reference sequence). Trimming left V 2 bases short and J 2 bases short, with 6 bases between. As DNA, the CDR3 is TGTGCCAGCAGTTACCCGGGGCAAGAGACCCAGTACTTC. Translating it yields CASSYPGQETQYF.

This clone was observed once. The chain joins TRBV29-1 to TRBJ2-7; TRBD1 agrees at 9 bases. There are 13 residues in the CDR3. Germline CDR1 reads SQVTM; CDR2 reads ANQGSEA. Losses at the gene ends were 5 bases for V and 4 bases for J; bases not matched to a gene: 6. As DNA, the CDR3 is TGCAGCGTTCGGGGACAGGGCCTATACGAGCAGTACTTC. Translated, it gives CSVRGQGLYEQYF.